Listed below are T cell receptor beta chains from one sample, sequenced in a study of T cells expressing NK-cell markers. TCRdb reprocessed the 5' RACE reads and reports one entry per CDR3 protein, with no DNA. The sample holds 550,000 to 600,000 distinct CDR3 sequences. What was sequenced was blood T cells: a sorted CD56 or NKG2C T cell subset, CD4+ or CD8+ T cells, or bulk PBMC T cells (not recorded which). These receptors all stem from a man in his late teens or twenties in good health. Both conserved end residues are part of each CDR3. The order of the fields is J gene, V gene, CDR3 protein.

TRBJ1-2 | TRBV12-3/TRBV12-4 | CASSSVNRGLKAEGYTF
TRBJ1-5 | TRBV7-2 | CASSRDRASQPQHF
TRBJ2-1 | TRBV6-1 | CASRQEVGGSQFF
TRBJ2-2 | TRBV5-1 | CASSLAGTGEGTGELFF
TRBJ2-5 | TRBV20-1 | CSAREAGGPKETQYF
TRBJ2-5 | TRBV7-9 | CASSSRPGQGQETQYF
TRBJ2-5 | TRBV12-3/TRBV12-4 | CASSFNGPAETQYF
TRBJ2-7 | TRBV5-1 | CASSLFTGLGSYEQYF
TRBJ2-3 | TRBV5-6 | CASSLRRTGGATDTQYF
TRBJ2-1 | TRBV24-1 | CATSEGTSGRIEQFF
TRBJ1-2 | TRBV20-1 | CSARYLRSGVLSYGYTF
TRBJ2-7 | TRBV25-1 | CASSDPAYEQYF
TRBJ2-7 | TRBV18 | CASSPPTSAYEQYF
TRBJ2-4 | TRBV20-1 | CSAFNRGAKNIQYF
TRBJ2-1 | TRBV7-3 | CASSPGASPYEQFF
TRBJ1-2 | TRBV24-1 | CATKGQGQGYTF
TRBJ2-1 | TRBV5-1 | CASSLSQGLATDEQFF
TRBJ2-4 | TRBV7-2 | CASSLVGGDVIQYF
TRBJ2-7 | TRBV15 | CATSRDLIGQGHEQYF
TRBJ1-2 | TRBV20-1 | CSARDGFGTDFNYGYTF
TRBJ2-7 | TRBV6-2/TRBV6-3 | CASRQGSGEQYF
TRBJ2-5 | TRBV29-1 | CSATRTSGRETQYF
TRBJ2-1 | TRBV28 | CATTVAGGFNEQFF
TRBJ2-7 | TRBV30 | CAWSPSGSTLYF
TRBJ2-3 | TRBV2 | CASSEAGNTQYF
TRBJ1-5 | TRBV19 | CASSPRIWDGASNQPQHF
TRBJ2-3 | TRBV20-1 | CSAIPEPPHSGRTTDTQYF
TRBJ1-4 | TRBV21-1 | CASSKISARQLATNEKLFF
TRBJ2-1 | TRBV12-3/TRBV12-4 | CASTISGRALNEQFF
TRBJ2-1 | TRBV18 | CASSPNREEGNEQFF
TRBJ2-3 | TRBV2 | CASLLLSGSTDTQYF
TRBJ2-1 | TRBV4-3 | CASSQEGTNSNEQFF
TRBJ2-2 | TRBV28 | CASSQDRLAGFVELFF
TRBJ1-1 | TRBV5-1 | CASSWRRNSVNTEAFF
TRBJ1-4 | TRBV18 | CASSPSGTGSFELFF
TRBJ2-3 | TRBV12-3/TRBV12-4 | CASSLGHGDTQYF
TRBJ2-7 | TRBV27 | CAIRGGYEQYF
TRBJ1-1 | TRBV29-1 | CSGGGQRTEAFF
TRBJ1-1 | TRBV20-1 | CSARTGAPNTEAFF
TRBJ2-5 | TRBV15 | CATSRVGAGQETQYF
TRBJ1-1 | TRBV6-1 | CASSKSIPRDRGMNTEAFF
TRBJ2-5 | TRBV11-2 | CASSFAASLQETQYF
TRBJ2-3 | TRBV3-1 | CASSQEGRSKTDTQYF
TRBJ1-1 | TRBV15 | CATSRQGADTEAFF
TRBJ2-1 | TRBV20-1 | CSAPNFGDGYNEQFF
TRBJ2-3 | TRBV7-9 | CASSTTGAGGPQYF
TRBJ2-3 | TRBV15 | CATSRPTSGPSTDTQYF
TRBJ1-4 | TRBV2 | CASILDGRNEKLFF
TRBJ1-1 | TRBV4-2 | CASSQAGQTLYTEAFF
TRBJ2-1 | TRBV11-2 | CASSRDYAASEQFF
TRBJ2-1 | TRBV20-1 | CSARDLFGAGGYEQFF
TRBJ2-3 | TRBV7-9 | CASSFAPVTDTQYF
TRBJ2-3 | TRBV7-2 | CASSTGYYTQYF
TRBJ2-2 | TRBV2 | CASREQGLNTGELFF